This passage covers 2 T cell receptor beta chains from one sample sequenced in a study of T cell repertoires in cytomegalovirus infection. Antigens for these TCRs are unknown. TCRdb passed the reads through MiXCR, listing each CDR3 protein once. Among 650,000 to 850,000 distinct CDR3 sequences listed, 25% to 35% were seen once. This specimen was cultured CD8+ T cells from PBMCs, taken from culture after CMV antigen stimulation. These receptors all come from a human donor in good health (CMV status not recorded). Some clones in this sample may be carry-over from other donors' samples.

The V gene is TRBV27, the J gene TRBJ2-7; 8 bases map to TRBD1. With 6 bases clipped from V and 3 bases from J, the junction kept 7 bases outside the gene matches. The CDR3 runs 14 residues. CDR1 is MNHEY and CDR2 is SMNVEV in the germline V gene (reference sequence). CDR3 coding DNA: TGTGCCAGCAGCGGACAGGGTTCTCTCTACGAGCAGTACTTC. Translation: CASSGQGSLYEQYF.

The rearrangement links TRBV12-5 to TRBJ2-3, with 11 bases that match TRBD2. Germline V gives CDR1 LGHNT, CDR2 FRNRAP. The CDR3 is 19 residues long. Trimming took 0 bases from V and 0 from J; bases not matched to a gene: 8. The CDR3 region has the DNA TGTGCTAGTGGTTTGGTACTGGGGACTAGCGGTGCTAGCACAGATACGCAGTATTTT. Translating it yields CASGLVLGTSGASTDTQYF.